Listed below are T cell receptor beta chains from one sample, sequenced in a study of CD8 T cells in ankylosing spondylitis. TCRdb itself ran the 5' RACE reads through MiXCR, one entry per CDR3 protein. Among hundreds of thousands of distinct CDR3 sequences listed, about 11% were seen once. Specimen: blood, either unsorted or a sorted T cell fraction (not recorded which). These receptors were taken from a male donor with ankylosing spondylitis. Both conserved end residues are part of each CDR3. The order of the fields is V gene, clone size, J gene, D gene, CDR3 DNA, CDR3 protein. A D gene is named only where the DNA matches it firmly. Clone size, where shown, is once, few, many, or a class for clones that have expanded.

v_gene: TRBV20-1
abundance: many
j_gene: TRBJ2-1
d_gene: -
CDR3nt: TGCAGTGCTAGAGATCCCTCGTCCAATGAGCAGTTCTTC
CDR3aa: CSARDPSSNEQFF

v_gene: TRBV7-9
abundance: -
j_gene: TRBJ2-1
d_gene: -
CDR3nt: TGTGCCAGCAGCTTACCCCCCCGGGGACATGAGCAGTTCTTC
CDR3aa: CASSLPPRGHEQFF

v_gene: TRBV5-1
abundance: -
j_gene: TRBJ2-1
d_gene: -
CDR3nt: TGCGCCAGCAGCTTGACCGGGAGCAGCTCCTACAATGAGCAGTTCTTC
CDR3aa: CASSLTGSSSYNEQFF

v_gene: TRBV4-3
abundance: -
j_gene: TRBJ2-3
d_gene: TRBD2
CDR3nt: TGCGCCAGCAGCCAAGTTTCTAGCGGGAAGGCAGATACGCAGTATTTT
CDR3aa: CASSQVSSGKADTQYF

v_gene: TRBV7-2
abundance: -
j_gene: TRBJ2-3
d_gene: -
CDR3nt: TGTGCCAGCAGCCCTATTGGGGTCCCGACGCAGTATTTT
CDR3aa: CASSPIGVPTQYF

v_gene: TRBV5-1
abundance: many
j_gene: TRBJ2-2
d_gene: TRBD1
CDR3nt: TGCGCCAGCAGCTGGGGACAGGGTCCACGCACCGGGGAGCTGTTTTTT
CDR3aa: CASSWGQGPRTGELFF

v_gene: TRBV20-1
abundance: -
j_gene: TRBJ2-3
d_gene: TRBD2
CDR3nt: TGCAGTGCTAGAGATTTGGGACTAGCGGGAGGGACTAGCACAGATACGCAGTATTTT
CDR3aa: CSARDLGLAGGTSTDTQYF

v_gene: TRBV10-3
abundance: few
j_gene: TRBJ2-3
d_gene: TRBD1
CDR3nt: TGTGCCATCAGTACAGGGGGCGCGGGTCAGGTTACGCAGTATTTT
CDR3aa: CAISTGGAGQVTQYF

v_gene: TRBV14
abundance: -
j_gene: TRBJ2-3
d_gene: -
CDR3nt: TGTGCCAGCAGCCAAGATTTGTACAATACGCAGTATTTT
CDR3aa: CASSQDLYNTQYF

v_gene: TRBV19
abundance: -
j_gene: TRBJ2-1
d_gene: -
CDR3nt: TGTGCCAGTAGTAGGGCAGGAACTTACAATGAGCAGTTCTTC
CDR3aa: CASSRAGTYNEQFF

v_gene: TRBV3-1
abundance: few
j_gene: TRBJ2-5
d_gene: TRBD2
CDR3nt: TGTGCCAGCAGCCGCCCAAGGGCTAGCGGGGGGGCGGAGACCCAGTACTTC
CDR3aa: CASSRPRASGGAETQYF

v_gene: TRBV12-3/TRBV12-4
abundance: -
j_gene: TRBJ1-6
d_gene: -
CDR3nt: TGTGCCAGCACCGCGGGCCGTCTAAAGTCACCCCTCCACTTT
CDR3aa: CASTAGRLKSPLHF

v_gene: TRBV5-4
abundance: few
j_gene: TRBJ2-1
d_gene: TRBD2
CDR3nt: TGTGCCAGCAGCTTAGCCGGGGGACTAGCTCTCAATGAGCAGTTCTTC
CDR3aa: CASSLAGGLALNEQFF

v_gene: TRBV20-1
abundance: -
j_gene: TRBJ2-1
d_gene: TRBD1
CDR3nt: TGCAGTGCAAGTACGGACAGGGGGCCAGATGAGCAGTTCTTC
CDR3aa: CSASTDRGPDEQFF

v_gene: TRBV20-1
abundance: many
j_gene: TRBJ1-2
d_gene: -
CDR3nt: TGCAGTGCTAGAGTATATCGGTATGGCTACACCTTC
CDR3aa: CSARVYRYGYTF

v_gene: TRBV5-1
abundance: many
j_gene: TRBJ1-1
d_gene: -
CDR3nt: TGCGCCAGCAGCTTGACCGGGACGCCCCTCACTGAAGCTTTCTTT
CDR3aa: CASSLTGTPLTEAFF

v_gene: TRBV6-1
abundance: few
j_gene: TRBJ2-7
d_gene: -
CDR3nt: TGTGCCAGCGGCTCTCTACAGGGTTTGTCGTACGAGCAGTACTTC
CDR3aa: CASGSLQGLSYEQYF

v_gene: TRBV18
abundance: -
j_gene: TRBJ1-2
d_gene: TRBD1
CDR3nt: TGTGCCAGCTCACCCGACAGGGTAAATTGGTATGGCTACACCTTC
CDR3aa: CASSPDRVNWYGYTF

v_gene: TRBV20-1
abundance: few
j_gene: TRBJ2-7
d_gene: -
CDR3nt: TGCAGTGCCGGACTGGAGGCCTACGAGCAGTACTTC
CDR3aa: CSAGLEAYEQYF

v_gene: TRBV5-1
abundance: few
j_gene: TRBJ2-6
d_gene: -
CDR3nt: TGCGCCAGCAGCGGCGCGAGGGCTGGGGCCAACGTCCTGACTTTC
CDR3aa: CASSGARAGANVLTF

v_gene: TRBV20-1
abundance: -
j_gene: TRBJ1-1
d_gene: -
CDR3nt: TGCAGTGCTAGCGGGGGGGATGAGAAAACTTTCTTT
CDR3aa: CSASGGDEKTFF

v_gene: TRBV20-1
abundance: few
j_gene: TRBJ2-4
d_gene: -
CDR3nt: TGCAGTGCACCCAAAAACATTCAGTACTTC
CDR3aa: CSAPKNIQYF

v_gene: TRBV5-1
abundance: -
j_gene: TRBJ2-7
d_gene: TRBD2
CDR3nt: TGCGCCAGCAGCTTCCAGGCGGGGGGTACCTACGAGCAGTACTTC
CDR3aa: CASSFQAGGTYEQYF

v_gene: TRBV4-2
abundance: few
j_gene: TRBJ1-4
d_gene: TRBD1
CDR3nt: TGTGCCAGCAGCCAGACAGGGACTGAAAAACTGTTTTTT
CDR3aa: CASSQTGTEKLFF

v_gene: TRBV18
abundance: -
j_gene: TRBJ2-5
d_gene: TRBD2
CDR3nt: TGTGCCAGCTCATCGGGACTAGCGGGAGGAGGCCGAGAGACCCAGTACTTC
CDR3aa: CASSSGLAGGGRETQYF

v_gene: TRBV7-9
abundance: few
j_gene: TRBJ1-2
d_gene: -
CDR3nt: TGTGCCAGCAGCTTAGACTCCGGTAGGGGCTACACCTTC
CDR3aa: CASSLDSGRGYTF

v_gene: TRBV7-2
abundance: few
j_gene: TRBJ2-3
d_gene: TRBD1
CDR3nt: TGTGCCAGCAGCTTTCTCGGACAGGGCACAGATACGCAGTATTTT
CDR3aa: CASSFLGQGTDTQYF

v_gene: TRBV20-1
abundance: few
j_gene: TRBJ1-5
d_gene: TRBD1
CDR3nt: TGCAGTGCCCCGGGACAGTGGACTCAGCCCCAGCATTTT
CDR3aa: CSAPGQWTQPQHF

v_gene: TRBV12-3/TRBV12-4
abundance: few
j_gene: TRBJ2-1
d_gene: -
CDR3nt: TGTGCCAGCAGTTGGACGCCCGGGGATGAGCAGTTCTTC
CDR3aa: CASSWTPGDEQFF

v_gene: TRBV28
abundance: few
j_gene: TRBJ2-1
d_gene: -
CDR3nt: TGTGCCAGCAGTTCCTCAGGGTTGGCGAGTGAGCAGTTCTTC
CDR3aa: CASSSSGLASEQFF

v_gene: TRBV18
abundance: few
j_gene: TRBJ2-7
d_gene: TRBD1
CDR3nt: TGTGCCAGCTCACGGGACAGAACGAGCGAGCAGTACTTC
CDR3aa: CASSRDRTSEQYF

v_gene: TRBV5-1
abundance: -
j_gene: TRBJ2-2
d_gene: -
CDR3nt: TGCGCCAGCAGCTTTCGAGGGTCCACCGGGGAGCTGTTTTTT
CDR3aa: CASSFRGSTGELFF

v_gene: TRBV27
abundance: -
j_gene: TRBJ1-1
d_gene: -
CDR3nt: TGTGCCAGCAGTTTATCGGGGCCACGGAGCACTGAAGCTTTCTTT
CDR3aa: CASSLSGPRSTEAFF

v_gene: TRBV12-3/TRBV12-4
abundance: many
j_gene: TRBJ1-3
d_gene: -
CDR3nt: TGTGCCAGCAGTTCCCGGGCAAGGGGTGGAAACACCATATATTTT
CDR3aa: CASSSRARGGNTIYF

v_gene: TRBV7-9
abundance: -
j_gene: TRBJ2-3
d_gene: -
CDR3nt: TGTGCCAGCGGCTTTGGGAGAACATATAGCACAGATACGCAGTATTTT
CDR3aa: CASGFGRTYSTDTQYF

v_gene: TRBV28
abundance: few
j_gene: TRBJ1-2
d_gene: -
CDR3nt: -
CDR3aa: CASSTSGRADGYTF

v_gene: TRBV27
abundance: -
j_gene: TRBJ1-1
d_gene: -
CDR3nt: TGTGCCAGCAGTAGGGGGGGTTGGGGCACTGAAGCTTTCTTT
CDR3aa: CASSRGGWGTEAFF

v_gene: TRBV27
abundance: few
j_gene: TRBJ2-7
d_gene: -
CDR3nt: TGTGCCAGCCGGACGGTCTACGAGCAGTACTTC
CDR3aa: CASRTVYEQYF

v_gene: TRBV6-2/TRBV6-3
abundance: -
j_gene: TRBJ2-7
d_gene: -
CDR3nt: TGTGCCAGCAGTTCCCTTCGCCGACCCTACGAGCAGTACTTC
CDR3aa: CASSSLRRPYEQYF

v_gene: TRBV12-3/TRBV12-4
abundance: few
j_gene: TRBJ1-4
d_gene: -
CDR3nt: TGTGCCAGCAGTTCGGGACCCCAAAAACTGTTTTTT
CDR3aa: CASSSGPQKLFF

v_gene: TRBV6-2/TRBV6-3
abundance: few
j_gene: TRBJ2-2
d_gene: -
CDR3nt: TGTGCCAGCACCCATGGAGGGGAGCTGTTTTTT
CDR3aa: CASTHGGELFF

v_gene: TRBV5-1
abundance: -
j_gene: TRBJ2-5
d_gene: -
CDR3nt: TGCGCCAGCAGCTTGGCTGACGCAGAGACCCAGTACTTC
CDR3aa: CASSLADAETQYF

v_gene: TRBV4-2
abundance: few
j_gene: TRBJ2-1
d_gene: TRBD1
CDR3nt: TGTGCCAGCAGCCCGATTCCCCGGGACAGGGGGGGTAGAAGCTACAATGAGCAGTTCTTC
CDR3aa: CASSPIPRDRGGRSYNEQFF

v_gene: TRBV20-1
abundance: few
j_gene: TRBJ1-2
d_gene: -
CDR3nt: TGCAGTGCTAGGGGGTGGATAGACAGCTCCAATAACTATGGCTACACCTTC
CDR3aa: CSARGWIDSSNNYGYTF

v_gene: TRBV5-1
abundance: -
j_gene: TRBJ2-4
d_gene: -
CDR3nt: TGCGCCAGCAGCACGACTAGGCAGGCTGACATTCAGTACTTC
CDR3aa: CASSTTRQADIQYF

v_gene: TRBV20-1
abundance: -
j_gene: TRBJ2-5
d_gene: -
CDR3nt: TGCAGTGCTAGTGGACGGCAAGAGACCCAGTACTTC
CDR3aa: CSASGRQETQYF

v_gene: TRBV4-2
abundance: -
j_gene: TRBJ2-7
d_gene: -
CDR3nt: TGTGCCAGCAGCCAAGCAGGGTTAAGGTCCTACGAGCAGTACTTC
CDR3aa: CASSQAGLRSYEQYF

v_gene: TRBV28
abundance: -
j_gene: TRBJ2-1
d_gene: -
CDR3nt: TGTGCCAGCAGTTCCTCAGCCATATCAAGGCAGTTCTTC
CDR3aa: CASSSSAISRQFF

v_gene: TRBV6-1
abundance: few
j_gene: TRBJ1-2
d_gene: TRBD1
CDR3nt: TGTGCCAGCAGCCACCGGGACAGTTGGGAAGGCTACACCTTC
CDR3aa: CASSHRDSWEGYTF

v_gene: TRBV5-5
abundance: few
j_gene: TRBJ2-2
d_gene: -
CDR3nt: TGTGCCAGCAGCGCCGTAGCCTCGCGGTCCGGGGAGCTGTTTTTT
CDR3aa: CASSAVASRSGELFF

v_gene: TRBV7-8
abundance: -
j_gene: TRBJ1-1
d_gene: -
CDR3nt: TGTGCCAGCAGCTTAGTAACCAAGTTTGAAGCTTTCTTT
CDR3aa: CASSLVTKFEAFF

v_gene: TRBV7-2
abundance: -
j_gene: TRBJ1-2
d_gene: -
CDR3nt: TGTGCCAGCAGCTTAGGGATGGGCTATGGCTACACCTTC
CDR3aa: CASSLGMGYGYTF

v_gene: TRBV28
abundance: -
j_gene: TRBJ2-1
d_gene: -
CDR3nt: TGTGCCAGCAAAATAGCGGACAGGTTGGAGCAGTTCTTC
CDR3aa: CASKIADRLEQFF

v_gene: TRBV20-1
abundance: -
j_gene: TRBJ2-1
d_gene: -
CDR3nt: TGCAGTGCTAGATCGGCCAGGGGCCCCTACAATGAGCAGTTCTTC
CDR3aa: CSARSARGPYNEQFF

v_gene: TRBV29-1
abundance: -
j_gene: TRBJ2-1
d_gene: -
CDR3nt: TGCAGCGTTGGCGGTTGGCAGGTGGTGCAGTTCTTC
CDR3aa: CSVGGWQVVQFF

v_gene: TRBV20-1
abundance: -
j_gene: TRBJ1-3
d_gene: TRBD1
CDR3nt: TGCAGTGTAGCAGGGGGCGCGGGTGGAAACACCATATATTTT
CDR3aa: CSVAGGAGGNTIYF

v_gene: TRBV4-2
abundance: few
j_gene: TRBJ1-4
d_gene: -
CDR3nt: TGTGCCAGCAGTCCCAATGGGGGGCGGGGTGAAAAACTGTTTTTT
CDR3aa: CASSPNGGRGEKLFF

v_gene: TRBV20-1
abundance: few
j_gene: TRBJ2-3
d_gene: -
CDR3nt: TGCAGTGCTAGTACCCCCCGTGCTAGCACAGATACGCAGTATTTT
CDR3aa: CSASTPRASTDTQYF

v_gene: TRBV10-3
abundance: few
j_gene: TRBJ2-6
d_gene: TRBD1
CDR3nt: TGTGCCATCAGTAAGGGGACAGCCCAGAGCTCTGGGGCCAACGTCCTGACTTTC
CDR3aa: CAISKGTAQSSGANVLTF

v_gene: TRBV29-1
abundance: few
j_gene: TRBJ2-7
d_gene: TRBD2
CDR3nt: TGCAGCGTCGTTTTAACTAGCGGGGGGAACTACGAGCAGTACTTC
CDR3aa: CSVVLTSGGNYEQYF